The 8 T cell receptor beta chains given below trace back to one sample, sequenced in a study of T cells in localized non-small cell lung cancer. This table comes from immunoSEQ multiplex PCR, and its TCRdb copy is limited to in-frame clones, with some not included. The top ten clones hold under 2.5% of a sample with approximately 64,000 clones, about nine tenths of them seen once. Sequences were derived from peripheral blood, sampled before any cancer treatment. Receptors were obtained from a woman aged 35-70 years with stage I lung adenocarcinoma.

This sequence joins TRBV5-6 and TRBJ1-5, with D unclear. Trimming took 2 bases from V and 1 from J, leaving 4 bases between them. Germline CDR1 and CDR2: SGHDT and YYEEEE. The CDR3 runs 13 residues. The CDR3 nucleotides read TGTGCCAGCAGCTTCGGCAGCAATCAGCCCCAGCATTTT. Translating gives CASSFGSNQPQHF.

This sequence joins TRBV6-4 and TRBJ1-1; no clear D gene. Germline lookup yields CDR1 MRHNA and CDR2 SNTAGT. V lost 6 bases and J lost 4, with 18 bases in between. The CDR3 extends over 15 amino acids. This CDR3 reads CASRSEGGGGTEAFF. In DNA, the CDR3 is TGTGCCAGCAGGAGTGAGGGTGGTGGAGGCACTGAAGCTTTCTTT.

This rearrangement joins TRBV9 to TRBJ2-5; TRBD1 aligns across 9 bases. The CDR3 has 14 residues. Germline V CDR1 and CDR2: SGDLS, YYNGEE. The V gene end was trimmed by 2 bases and the J gene end by 7 bases; junction bases not matched to a gene: 6. CDR3 loop: CASSVGTGIATQYF. The CDR3 region has the DNA TGTGCCAGCAGCGTGGGGACAGGGATAGCGACCCAGTACTTC.

The sample holds one count of this clone. The V call is TRBV6-1, the J call TRBJ1-3; possibly TRBD1 for D (6 bases). The length of the CDR3 is 16 residues. CDR1 is MNHNS and CDR2 is SASEGT in the germline V gene. Trimming removed 4 bases at V and 0 bases at J, with 13 bases between. The CDR3 sequence: CASSAQTGPSGNTIYF. The CDR3 DNA follows: TGTGCCAGCAGTGCTCAAACAGGGCCCTCTGGAAACACCATATATTTT.

The J gene is TRBJ2-3, the V gene TRBV2; 15 bases match TRBD2. J was trimmed by 0 bases and V by 5 bases; bases with no gene match: 6. The CDR3 length is 18 residues. CDR1 is SNHLY and CDR2 is FYNNEI in the germline V gene. The CDR3 DNA sequence: TGTGCCAGCAGTTTAGGACTAGCGGGAGGGGCTAGCACAGATACGCAGTATTTT. Protein: CASSLGLAGGASTDTQYF.

The chain couples TRBV7-3 to TRBJ2-1; 9 positions agree with TRBD2. The CDR3 runs to 15 residues. CDR1 SGHTA and CDR2 FQGTGA come from the germline V gene. Trimming removed 8 bases from V and 0 bases from J; junction bases left unmatched: 5. This CDR3 is CASGTSHSSYNEQFF. The CDR3 region has the DNA TGTGCCAGCGGGACTAGCCATAGCTCCTACAATGAGCAGTTCTTC.

V is TRBV11-2 and J is TRBJ1-1; D may be TRBD1 (5 bases). Trimming took off 0 bases at V and 4 bases at J, with 15 bases between the two ends. Germline loops: CDR1 SGHAT, CDR2 FQNNGV. CDR3 length: 16 amino acids. CDR3 coding DNA: TGTGCCAGCAGCTTAGACTTCCGGCAGGGCGGCACTGAAGCTTTCTTT. Protein sequence: CASSLDFRQGGTEAFF.

The V gene is TRBV28, the J gene TRBJ2-7; D gene uncertain. Deletions cut 6 bases from V and 6 bases from J, with 18 bases between. This CDR3 comprises 14 residues. Germline values: CDR1 MDHEN, CDR2 SYDVKM. The CDR3 nucleotides are TGTGCCAGCAGCCTAGGGCCGAATTCTGGCGAGCAGTACTTC. It encodes CASSLGPNSGEQYF.